This is a list of T cell receptor beta chains from one sample in a study of blood T cell repertoires in COVID-19. Assay: immunoSEQ multiplex PCR; the TCRdb copy retains only in-frame clones and omits some. Of 310,000 or so clones in the sample, roughly 89% were seen once. Material for sequencing was PBMCs or T cells enriched from blood (not recorded which). The receptors were gathered from a woman aged 40 to 55 who had recovered from COVID-19. Both conserved end residues are part of each CDR3. The D gene is left open where the match is weak. Not every row has a clone size; where given, it reads once, few, many or a size class.

V gene: TRBV28; D gene: -; clone size: -; J gene: TRBJ2-3; CDR3 protein: CASSYDLRTSTDTQYF; CDR3 DNA: TGTGCCAGCAGTTATGACCTAAGGACAAGCACAGATACGCAGTATTTT
V gene: TRBV7-9; D gene: TRBD2; clone size: -; J gene: TRBJ2-5; CDR3 protein: CASSTSGTRWETQYF; CDR3 DNA: TGTGCCAGCAGCACCTCCGGGACTAGATGGGAGACCCAGTACTTC
V gene: TRBV5-1; D gene: -; clone size: many; J gene: TRBJ2-7; CDR3 protein: CASSPGDLNYEQYF; CDR3 DNA: TGCGCCAGCAGCCCCGGTGACTTAAACTACGAGCAGTACTTC
V gene: TRBV7-2; D gene: -; clone size: -; J gene: TRBJ1-1; CDR3 protein: CASSLVGGRVTEAFF; CDR3 DNA: TGTGCCAGCAGCTTAGTGGGAGGCCGGGTCACTGAAGCCTTCTTT
V gene: TRBV6-5; D gene: TRBD2; clone size: once; J gene: TRBJ2-7; CDR3 protein: CASSSGLAGVEQYF; CDR3 DNA: TGTGCCAGCAGTTCGGGACTAGCGGGAGTCGAGCAGTACTTC
V gene: TRBV3-1/TRBV3-2; D gene: -; clone size: -; J gene: TRBJ1-1; CDR3 protein: CASKNPGQVNTEAFF; CDR3 DNA: TGTGCCAGCAAAAACCCGGGACAAGTGAACACTGAAGCTTTCTTT
V gene: TRBV7-2; D gene: -; clone size: once; J gene: TRBJ2-2; CDR3 protein: CASSLTGSNTGELFF; CDR3 DNA: TGTGCCAGCAGCTTAACCGGGTCGAACACCGGGGAGCTGTTTTTT
V gene: TRBV7-2; D gene: -; clone size: -; J gene: TRBJ1-1; CDR3 protein: CASSSQRTVTEAFF; CDR3 DNA: TGTGCCAGCAGCTCCCAACGGACTGTAACCGAAGCTTTCTTT
V gene: TRBV6-5; D gene: -; clone size: once; J gene: TRBJ1-3; CDR3 protein: CASSYTGGSGNTIYF; CDR3 DNA: TGTGCCAGCAGTTACACTGGGGGGAGTGGAAACACCATATATTTT
V gene: TRBV11-2; D gene: -; clone size: -; J gene: TRBJ2-7; CDR3 protein: CASAVVAEPGTYEQYF; CDR3 DNA: TGTGCCAGCGCGGTTGTGGCGGAACCGGGGACCTACGAGCAGTACTTC
V gene: TRBV5-1; D gene: -; clone size: -; J gene: TRBJ1-1; CDR3 protein: CASRHVQALNTEAFF; CDR3 DNA: TGCGCCAGCAGACATGTTCAGGCGTTGAACACTGAAGCTTTCTTT
V gene: TRBV28; D gene: -; clone size: -; J gene: TRBJ2-7; CDR3 protein: CASSFRELVYEQYF; CDR3 DNA: TGTGCCAGCAGTTTTAGGGAGCTCGTCTACGAGCAGTACTTC
V gene: TRBV5-1; D gene: -; clone size: once; J gene: TRBJ2-2; CDR3 protein: CASRGETGELFF; CDR3 DNA: TGCGCCAGCCGGGGTGAGACCGGGGAGCTGTTTTTT
V gene: TRBV9; D gene: -; clone size: once; J gene: TRBJ2-2; CDR3 protein: CASSVDRDTGELFF; CDR3 DNA: TGTGCCAGCAGCGTGGACAGAGACACCGGGGAGCTGTTTTTT
V gene: TRBV2; D gene: -; clone size: -; J gene: TRBJ2-3; CDR3 protein: CASSADSSTDTQYF; CDR3 DNA: TGTGCCAGCAGTGCCGACAGTAGCACAGATACGCAGTATTTT
V gene: TRBV11-2; D gene: -; clone size: few; J gene: TRBJ2-2; CDR3 protein: CASSLGALGGELFF; CDR3 DNA: TGTGCCAGCAGCTTAGGGGCGTTGGGCGGGGAGCTGTTTTTT
V gene: TRBV7-9; D gene: TRBD2; clone size: -; J gene: TRBJ2-5; CDR3 protein: CASSGRTSGSVNAGETQYF; CDR3 DNA: TGTGCCAGCAGCGGCAGGACTAGCGGGAGTGTCAATGCAGGAGAGACCCAGTACTTC